What follows are 18 T cell receptor beta chains derived from one specimen sequenced in a study of cytomegalovirus exposure and HLA in healthy donors. Vbeta (60) and Jbeta (13) primers were used in the PCR. Repertoires were generated with immunoSEQ multiplex PCR, while TCRdb's copy carries only in-frame clones and drops some. The data show 90,000 to 120,000 clones, approximately 76% seen once. The sample taken for sequencing was PBMCs. Receptor source: a man aged 18 to 30 in good health and CMV-seronegative.

The chain combines TRBV2 with TRBJ2-1, with TRBD2 matching over 8 bases. CDR3 length: 13 amino acids. V lost 5 bases and J lost 12; bases outside the gene matches: 9. Looked up from germline, CDR1 is SNHLY and CDR2 is FYNNEI. CDR3 protein: CASSSTSVGGQFF. The CDR3 region has the DNA TGTGCCAGCAGTTCGACTAGCGTGGGTGGGCAGTTCTTC.

J is TRBJ1-2 and V is TRBV18; 7 bases map to TRBD1. In germline, CDR1 is KGHSH, CDR2 LQKENI. J gave up 1 base and V 2 bases, and 4 bases lay outside the gene matches. CDR3 length: 15 residues. CDR3 region: CASSPFRDSNYGYTF. CDR3 sequence (DNA): TGTGCCAGCTCACCATTCCGGGACAGTAACTATGGCTACACCTTC.

This chain connects TRBV7-9 to TRBJ1-2, with D possibly being TRBD1 (5 bases). Germline CDR1 reads SEHNR; CDR2 reads FQNEAQ (reference sequence). The V end was cut by 4 bases, the J end by 6 bases, with 15 bases between. This CDR3 is 14 amino acids long. Here the CDR3 DNA reads TGTGCCAGCAGCTCAGGGTTTAGAGCTAATGGCTACACCTTC. Protein product: CASSSGFRANGYTF.

V usage is TRBV19 and J usage is TRBJ1-1; TRBD1 matches at 7 bases. J was trimmed by 6 bases and V by 5 bases; bases with no gene match: 9. The germline V gene has CDR1 LNHDA and CDR2 SQIVND (reference sequence). The CDR3 is 14 residues long. This CDR3 is CASSPGQVLSEAFF. The CDR3 nucleotides read TGTGCCAGTAGTCCCGGACAGGTCTTGTCTGAAGCTTTCTTT. Complete variable domain (other parts from reference TRBV19 and TRBJ1-1): DGGITQSPKYLFRKEGQNVTLSCEQNLNHDAMYWYRQDPGQGLRLIYYSQIVNDFQKGDIAEGYSVSREKKESFPLTVTSAQKNPTAFYLCASSPGQVLSEAFFGQGTRLTVV.

This clone was counted a few times. The chain employs TRBV21-1 and TRBJ2-1; the DNA was not used to check the table's D call, TRBD2. TRBV21-1 is a recognized pseudogene. CDR3 size: 14 residues. The CDR3 reads CASSTWDSSSEQFF. CDR3 sequence (DNA): TGTGCCAGCAGCACCTGGGACTCTTCGAGTGAGCAGTTCTTC.

This clone has just one count. The rearrangement joins TRBV28 to TRBJ1-4; 7 bases are shared with TRBD1. CDR3 length: 14 amino acids. With V trimmed by 3 bases and J by 6 bases, 4 bases remained unmatched. From germline, CDR1 is MDHEN and CDR2 SYDVKM. The CDR3 DNA sequence: TGTGCCAGCAGTTTTTCGACAGGGTATGAAAAACTGTTTTTT. Protein sequence: CASSFSTGYEKLFF.

The rearrangement links TRBV7-8 to TRBJ1-1, with 8 bases identical to TRBD1. Losses at the gene ends were 4 bases for V and 1 base for J; bases not matched to a gene: 2. Germline loops: CDR1 SGHVS, CDR2 FQNEAQ. The CDR3 has 14 residues. Written as DNA, the CDR3 is TGTGCCAGCAGCTGGGGACAGGCGAACACTGAAGCTTTCTTT. It is translated as CASSWGQANTEAFF.

This chain joins TRBV19 and TRBJ2-3; possibly TRBD2 for D (5 bases). The CDR3 runs 13 residues. Germline CDR1 LNHDA, CDR2 SQIVND (reference sequence). V lost 1 base, J lost 6 bases, and 8 bases lay in between. The CDR3 here is CASSIGRSDTQYF. The CDR3 DNA follows: TGTGCCAGTAGTATAGGGAGGTCGGATACGCAGTATTTT.

Only one count was recorded for this clone. The chain joins TRBV2 to TRBJ1-2; TRBD1 matches 7 bases. The germline V gene has CDR1 SNHLY and CDR2 FYNNEI. The length of the CDR3 is 15 residues. Trimming took 7 bases from V and 5 from J; bases not matched to a gene: 13. In nucleotides, the CDR3 is TGTGCCAGCACCGAGACGACAGGGTTTCTTTATGGCTACACCTTC. This translates into CASTETTGFLYGYTF.

J is TRBJ1-6 and V is TRBV6-5; weak D call: TRBD1 (5 bases). The V gene's germline CDR1 is MNHEY and CDR2 SVGAGI. V was pared by 6 bases and J by 7 bases, with 16 bases between. The CDR3 loop spans 15 amino acids. The CDR3 spells CASRPQGLVNSPLHF. The CDR3 coding sequence is TGTGCCAGCAGGCCGCAGGGCCTGGTCAATTCACCCCTCCACTTT.

V usage is TRBV19 and J usage is TRBJ1-1; a possible D gene is TRBD1 (6 bases). Germline CDR1 and CDR2: LNHDA and SQIVND (reference sequence). The CDR3 covers 16 residues. Trimming pared 5 bases from V and 1 base from J, leaving 17 bases between. The CDR3 sequence is CASSPEQGWRNTEAFF. The CDR3 DNA is TGTGCCAGTAGTCCAGAACAGGGATGGAGGAACACTGAAGCTTTCTTT.

The chain links TRBV9 to TRBJ2-1, with 8 nucleotides matching TRBD2. This CDR3 has 15 amino acids. Losses at the gene ends were 0 bases for V and 6 bases for J; bases not matched to a gene: 5. Germline V gene sequence: CDR1 SGDLS, CDR2 YYNGEE. CDR3 coding DNA: TGTGCCAGCAGCGTAGTACCCGGGGGGGGCAATGAGCAGTTCTTC. Translated: CASSVVPGGGNEQFF.

This chain links TRBV6-5 with TRBJ1-1; D is unclear. This CDR3 has 13 amino acids. With 6 bases removed from V and 6 bases from J, the gap between germline ends came to 14 bases. From germline, CDR1 is MNHEY and CDR2 SVGAGI. The CDR3 loop is CASSRSRRSEAFF. The CDR3 DNA follows: TGTGCCAGCAGCCGCAGTCGAAGATCTGAAGCTTTCTTT.

This chain uses TRBV27 with TRBJ2-7; D might be TRBD1 (6 bases). V lost 9 bases and J lost 9, with 18 bases in between. The CDR3 has 12 amino acids. The germline CDR1 and CDR2 sequences are MNHEY and SMNVEV (reference sequence). The CDR3 region is CARRTVPYGQYF. The CDR3 DNA follows: TGTGCCAGAAGGACAGTTCCATATGGGCAGTACTTC.

V gene TRBV7-9 combines with J gene TRBJ2-5; tentative D call: TRBD2 (5 bases). The V gene lost 5 bases and the J gene lost 4 bases, with 17 bases spanning the gap. CDR3 length equals 15 residues. Germline CDR1 SEHNR, CDR2 FQNEAQ (reference sequence). The CDR3 DNA is TGTGCCAGCAGCCCGTGGACTCCCGGGCGAGAGACCCAGTACTTC. This gives the protein CASSPWTPGRETQYF.

This clone has only one observation. The J gene is TRBJ2-7, the V gene TRBV2; 7 bases match TRBD2. The CDR3 runs 14 residues. From germline, CDR1 is SNHLY and CDR2 FYNNEI. With V trimmed by 8 bases and J by 3 bases, 10 bases remained unmatched. CDR3 loop: CASQAASGIYEQYF. The CDR3 bases are TGTGCCAGCCAGGCGGCTAGCGGTATCTACGAGCAGTACTTC.

As concerns this clone: The junction does not match germline at one end; this may be a read error. This chain connects TRBV28 to TRBJ1-2; D is undetermined. Germline V CDR1 and CDR2: MDHEN, SYDVKM. There are 14 residues in the CDR3. CDR3 residues: CASSLFNLNYGYPF. Here the CDR3 DNA reads TGTGCCAGCAGTTTATTCAACCTCAACTATGGCTACCCCTTC.

V gene TRBV23-1 combines with J gene TRBJ1-2; D perhaps matches TRBD1 (5 bases). TRBV23-1 is an open reading frame, and its role is uncertain. Trimming took off 6 bases at V and 7 bases at J, with 12 bases between the two ends. This CDR3 comprises 12 residues. The CDR3 nucleotides are TGCGCCAGCAGCAGACAGCTCGCTGGCTACACCTTC. Residues: CASSRQLAGYTF.